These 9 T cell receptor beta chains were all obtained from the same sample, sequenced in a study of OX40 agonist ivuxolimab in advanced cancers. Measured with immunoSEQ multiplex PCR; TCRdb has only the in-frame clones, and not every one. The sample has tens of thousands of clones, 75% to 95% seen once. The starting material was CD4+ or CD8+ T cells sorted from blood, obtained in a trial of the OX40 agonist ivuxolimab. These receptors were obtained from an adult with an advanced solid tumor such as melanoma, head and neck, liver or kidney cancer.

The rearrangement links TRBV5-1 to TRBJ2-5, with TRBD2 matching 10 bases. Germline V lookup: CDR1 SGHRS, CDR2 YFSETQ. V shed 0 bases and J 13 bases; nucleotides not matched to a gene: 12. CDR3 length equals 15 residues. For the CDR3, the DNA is TGCGCCAGCAGCTTGGCTAGCGGGAGCCCCCCCACCACGTACTTC. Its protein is CASSLASGSPPTTYF.

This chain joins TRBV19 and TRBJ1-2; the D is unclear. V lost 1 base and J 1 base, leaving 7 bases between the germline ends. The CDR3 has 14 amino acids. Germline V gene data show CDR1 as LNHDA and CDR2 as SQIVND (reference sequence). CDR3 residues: CASSIGGGNYGYTF. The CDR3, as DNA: TGTGCCAGTAGTATAGGCGGCGGTAACTATGGCTACACCTTC.

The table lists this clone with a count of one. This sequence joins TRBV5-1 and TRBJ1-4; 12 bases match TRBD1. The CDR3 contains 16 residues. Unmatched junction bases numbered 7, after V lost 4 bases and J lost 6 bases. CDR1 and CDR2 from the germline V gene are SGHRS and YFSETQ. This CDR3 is CASSRLGQGADEKLFF. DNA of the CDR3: TGCGCCAGCAGCCGATTGGGACAGGGGGCGGATGAAAAACTGTTTTTT. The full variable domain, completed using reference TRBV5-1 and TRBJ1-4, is KAGVTQTPRYLIKTRGQQVTLSCSPISGHRSVSWYQQTPGQGLQFLFEYFSETQRNKGNFPGRFSGRQFSNSRSEMNVSTLELGDSALYLCASSRLGQGADEKLFFGSGTQLSVL.

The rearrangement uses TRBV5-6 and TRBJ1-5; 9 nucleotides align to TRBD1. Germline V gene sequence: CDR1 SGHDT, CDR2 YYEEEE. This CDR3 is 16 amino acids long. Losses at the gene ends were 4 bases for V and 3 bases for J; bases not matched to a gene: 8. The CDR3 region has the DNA TGTGCCAGCAGCCGCACCGGGACAGGGAACAATCAGCCCCAGCATTTT. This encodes CASSRTGTGNNQPQHF.

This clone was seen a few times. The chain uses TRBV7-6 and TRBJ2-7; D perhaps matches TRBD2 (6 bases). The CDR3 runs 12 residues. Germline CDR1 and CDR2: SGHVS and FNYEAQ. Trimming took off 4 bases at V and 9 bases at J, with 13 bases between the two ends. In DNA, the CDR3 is TGTGCCAGCAGCTCGAACGGAGGGGTGCAGTACTTC. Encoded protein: CASSSNGGVQYF.

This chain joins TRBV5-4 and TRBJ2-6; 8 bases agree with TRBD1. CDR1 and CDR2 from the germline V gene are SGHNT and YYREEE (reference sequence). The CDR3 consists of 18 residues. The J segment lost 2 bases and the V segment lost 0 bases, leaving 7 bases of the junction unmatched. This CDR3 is CASSLAGQVTPGANVLTF. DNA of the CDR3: TGTGCCAGCAGCTTGGCGGGACAGGTGACCCCTGGGGCCAACGTCCTGACTTTC.

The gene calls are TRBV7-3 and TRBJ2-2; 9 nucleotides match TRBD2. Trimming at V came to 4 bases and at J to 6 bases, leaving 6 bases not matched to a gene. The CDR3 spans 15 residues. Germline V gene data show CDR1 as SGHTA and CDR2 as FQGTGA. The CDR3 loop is CASSSKLAGAGELFF. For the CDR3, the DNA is TGTGCCAGCAGCTCCAAATTAGCGGGAGCCGGGGAGCTGTTTTTT.

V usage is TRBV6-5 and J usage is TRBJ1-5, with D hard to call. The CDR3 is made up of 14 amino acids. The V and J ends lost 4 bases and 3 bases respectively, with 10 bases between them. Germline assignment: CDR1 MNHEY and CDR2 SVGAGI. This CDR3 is CASSSRAPNQPQHF. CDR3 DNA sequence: TGTGCCAGCAGTTCCCGGGCCCCCAATCAGCCCCAGCATTTT.

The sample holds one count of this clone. CDR3 protein: CASSEMRVASEGYTF. The CDR3 DNA reads as TGTGCCAGCAGTGAAATGCGGGTGGCGTCTGAGGGCTACACCTTC. The V gene is TRBV6-1, the J gene TRBJ1-2; D is unresolved. This CDR3 spans 15 amino acids. V was shortened by 2 bases and J by 8 bases, with 18 bases between the two germline ends. Per the germline V gene, CDR1 is MNHNS and CDR2 is SASEGT.